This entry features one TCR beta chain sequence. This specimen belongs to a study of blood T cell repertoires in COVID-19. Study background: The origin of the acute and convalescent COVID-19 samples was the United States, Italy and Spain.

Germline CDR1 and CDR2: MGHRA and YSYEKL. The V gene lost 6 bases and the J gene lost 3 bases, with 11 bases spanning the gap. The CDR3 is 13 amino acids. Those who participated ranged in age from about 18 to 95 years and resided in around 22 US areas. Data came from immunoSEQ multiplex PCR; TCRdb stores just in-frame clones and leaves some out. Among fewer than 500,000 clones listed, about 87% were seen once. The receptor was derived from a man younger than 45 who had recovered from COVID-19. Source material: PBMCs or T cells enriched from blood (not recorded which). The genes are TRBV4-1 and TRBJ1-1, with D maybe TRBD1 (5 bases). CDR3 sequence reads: CASRQGIHTEAFF. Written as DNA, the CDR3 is TGCGCCAGCAGGCAGGGAATCCACACTGAAGCTTTCTTT.